Shown below are 29 T cell receptor beta chains from a single sample sequenced in a study of OX40 agonist ivuxolimab in advanced cancers. The table came from immunoSEQ multiplex PCR; TCRdb's copy has only in-frame clones and leaves some out. The table records tens of thousands of clones, around 84% of them present only once. Sequenced here: CD4+ or CD8+ T cells sorted from blood, sampled in a trial of the OX40 agonist ivuxolimab. These TCRs come from an adult with an advanced solid tumor such as melanoma, head and neck, liver or kidney cancer.

This chain joins TRBV7-8 and TRBJ1-5, with D possibly TRBD1 on 5 matching bases. The CDR3 has 14 amino acids. Deletions cut 3 bases from V and 5 bases from J, with 11 bases between. Looked up from germline, CDR1 is SGHVS and CDR2 is FQNEAQ. CDR3 region: CASSFSGAYQPQHF. DNA of the CDR3: TGTGCCAGCAGCTTCTCCGGGGCATATCAGCCCCAGCATTTT. The full variable domain, its missing parts supplied by reference TRBV7-8 and TRBJ1-5, is GAGVSQSPRYKVAKRGQDVALRCDPISGHVSLFWYQQALGQGPEFLTYFQNEAQLDKSGLPSDRFFAERPEGSVSTLKIQRTQQEDSAVYLCASSFSGAYQPQHFGDGTRLSIL.

This clone was detected only a few times. The chain links TRBV7-9 to TRBJ1-1; D might be TRBD1 (5 bases). V lost 5 bases and J 8 bases, leaving 18 bases between the germline ends. Germline-derived CDR1 and CDR2 are SEHNR and FQNEAQ (reference sequence). The CDR3 sequence is 14 residues long. The CDR3 region is CASSLWDRLTEAFF. As DNA, the CDR3 is TGTGCCAGCAGCCTCTGGGACCGACTCACCGAAGCTTTCTTT. The whole variable domain, filled in from reference TRBV7-9 and TRBJ1-1, reads DTGVSQNPRHKITKRGQNVTFRCDPISEHNRLYWYRQTLGQGPEFLTYFQNEAQLEKSRLLSDRFSAERPKGSFSTLEIQRTEQGDSAMYLCASSLWDRLTEAFFGQGTRLTVV.

This chain connects TRBV6-5 to TRBJ1-2; D is ambiguous. The CDR3 contains 15 residues. With 5 bases removed from V and 8 bases from J, the gap between germline ends came to 21 bases. Germline V lookup: CDR1 MNHEY, CDR2 SVGAGI. CDR3 residues: CASSTRGFPLGGYTF. The CDR3 DNA sequence: TGTGCCAGCAGTACCCGTGGGTTCCCTTTAGGCGGCTACACCTTC.

This chain uses TRBV19 with TRBJ1-1; D is unresolved. The CDR3 has 14 amino acids. The germline V and J ends were trimmed by 1 base and 0 bases, with 6 bases remaining between them. Germline lookup yields CDR1 LNHDA and CDR2 SQIVND (reference sequence). The CDR3 DNA follows: TGTGCCAGTAGTATAGGCCAGGTGAACACTGAAGCTTTCTTT. It yields the protein CASSIGQVNTEAFF. Using reference TRBV19 and TRBJ1-1 for the parts outside the CDR3, the full variable domain is DGGITQSPKYLFRKEGQNVTLSCEQNLNHDAMYWYRQDPGQGLRLIYYSQIVNDFQKGDIAEGYSVSREKKESFPLTVTSAQKNPTAFYLCASSIGQVNTEAFFGQGTRLTVV.

The J gene is TRBJ1-6, the V gene TRBV5-5, with 10 nucleotides matching TRBD1. Per germline, CDR1 SGHKS and CDR2 YYEKEE (reference sequence). The CDR3 runs 14 residues. J gave up 8 bases and V 4 bases, and 3 bases lay outside the gene matches. CDR3 sequence reads: CASSPGTGDSPLHF. In DNA form, the CDR3 reads TGTGCCAGCAGCCCCGGGACAGGGGATTCACCCCTCCACTTT. The variable domain in full, with the rest retrieved from reference TRBV5-5 and TRBJ1-6, is DAGVTQSPTHLIKTRGQQVTLRCSPISGHKSVSWYQQVLGQGPQFIFQYYEKEERGRGNFPDRFSARQFPNYSSELNVNALLLGDSALYLCASSPGTGDSPLHFGNGTRLTVT.

The chain couples TRBV7-3 to TRBJ2-5, with 7 nucleotides matching TRBD2. V lost 5 bases to trimming and J lost 9 bases; unmatched junction nucleotides: 12. CDR1 SGHTA and CDR2 FQGTGA come from the germline V gene. This CDR3 comprises 14 residues. DNA of the CDR3: TGTGCCAGCAGCCCCGGGGGAGGGGCCTGGGCCCAGTACTTC. Protein sequence: CASSPGGGAWAQYF.

The chain links TRBV15 to TRBJ1-1; TRBD1 matches at 7 bases. Germline CDR1 and CDR2: LNHNV and YYDKDF (reference sequence). The V segment lost 2 bases and the J segment 1 base; nucleotides outside the gene matches: 4. There are 15 residues in the CDR3. The CDR3 DNA sequence: TGTGCCACCAGCAGACCCGGGACAGAGAACACTGAAGCTTTCTTT. Its translation is CATSRPGTENTEAFF.

Written as DNA, the CDR3 is TGTGCCAGCAGCCCCTTGGGGGGCGGCGATACGCAGTATTTT. This gives the protein CASSPLGGGDTQYF. The gene calls are TRBV7-3 and TRBJ2-3; tentatively, D is TRBD1 or TRBD2 (6 bases each). V shed 5 bases and J shed 6 bases, with 15 bases lying between them. Germline V gene data show CDR1 as SGHTA and CDR2 as FQGTGA. The CDR3 extends over 14 amino acids.

The chain uses TRBV7-9 and TRBJ2-7; D call uncertain. The germline V gene has CDR1 SEHNR and CDR2 FQNEAQ (reference sequence). This CDR3 has 12 amino acids. Deletions cut 5 bases from V and 2 bases from J, with 7 bases between. The CDR3 nucleotides read TGTGCCAGCAGCCCACCCCCCTACGAGCAGTACTTC. Its translation: CASSPPPYEQYF.

The chain employs TRBV5-4 and TRBJ1-2; a possible D gene is TRBD1 (5 bases). Deletions cut 3 bases from V and 4 bases from J, with 13 bases between. The length of the CDR3 is 14 residues. Germline-derived CDR1 and CDR2 are SGHNT and YYREEE (reference sequence). The CDR3 DNA sequence: TGTGCCAGCAGCTCCGGGACGGTCCTCTATGGCTACACCTTC. Translating it yields CASSSGTVLYGYTF.

The J gene is TRBJ2-6, the V gene TRBV5-5; D unresolved. The V gene's germline CDR1 is SGHKS and CDR2 YYEKEE (reference sequence). The V end lost 4 bases, the J end lost 2 bases, and 13 bases lay between the germline ends. The CDR3 consists of 16 residues. CDR3 in amino acids: CASSPEPVPGANVLTF. CDR3 coding DNA: TGTGCCAGCAGCCCCGAGCCGGTGCCTGGGGCCAACGTCCTGACTTTC.

The rearrangement joins TRBV5-4 to TRBJ1-2; D is ambiguous. CDR1 and CDR2 from the germline V gene are SGHNT and YYREEE (reference sequence). Trimming stripped 3 bases from V and 6 bases from J, with 6 bases between. The length of the CDR3 is 11 residues. The CDR3 nucleotides are TGTGCCAGCAGCTATAATGATGGCTACACCTTC. Protein product: CASSYNDGYTF.

The chain carries TRBV14 and TRBJ2-7; possible D gene TRBD2, 5 bases. The CDR3 is 16 residues long. With 0 bases removed from V and 0 bases from J, the gap between germline ends came to 12 bases. The V gene's germline CDR1 is SGHDN and CDR2 FVKESK. This CDR3 reads CASSQDRGRHSYEQYF. The CDR3 DNA is TGTGCCAGCAGCCAAGATCGTGGGAGACACTCCTACGAGCAGTACTTC.

This rearrangement joins TRBV9 to TRBJ1-1, with TRBD1 matching over 9 bases. V was pared by 4 bases and J by 4 bases, with 8 bases of the junction left unmatched. This CDR3 has 15 amino acids. From germline, CDR1 is SGDLS and CDR2 YYNGEE. The DNA of the CDR3 is TGTGCCAGCAGCCAGACCGGGACAGGGTTCACTGAAGCTTTCTTT. This encodes CASSQTGTGFTEAFF.

V gene TRBV9 combines with J gene TRBJ2-1, with TRBD2 identical over 13 bases. V lost 5 bases to trimming and J lost 3 bases; unmatched junction nucleotides: 2. This CDR3 spans 15 amino acids. The germline CDR1 and CDR2 sequences are SGDLS and YYNGEE. CDR3 region: CASSGTSGIYNEQFF. The CDR3, as DNA: TGTGCCAGCAGTGGGACTAGCGGGATCTACAATGAGCAGTTCTTC.

The genes are TRBV15 and TRBJ1-1, with 7 bases aligning to TRBD1. The trim removed 7 bases at V and 2 bases at J, leaving 10 bases unmatched. This CDR3 comprises 15 residues. Per germline, CDR1 LNHNV and CDR2 YYDKDF (reference sequence). DNA for the CDR3: TGTGCCACCACCCCAGAGCGGACAGGAAACACTGAAGCTTTCTTT. Translation: CATTPERTGNTEAFF.

The chain couples TRBV5-1 to TRBJ2-7; 12 bases map to TRBD1. With 3 bases clipped from V and 5 bases from J, the junction kept 6 bases outside the gene matches. The CDR3 loop spans 15 amino acids. From germline, CDR1 is SGHRS and CDR2 YFSETQ. DNA of the CDR3: TGCGCCAGCAGCTCTGGGACAGGGGGCTTGGACGAGCAGTACTTC. Amino acid sequence: CASSSGTGGLDEQYF.

The rearrangement links TRBV7-8 to TRBJ2-7, with 7 bases identical to TRBD1. CDR1 and CDR2 (germline): SGHVS, FQNEAQ. This CDR3 spans 15 amino acids. V lost 7 bases and J lost 1; bases outside the gene matches: 10. CDR3 nucleotides: TGTGCCAGCACCCTAAGACAGGGACCATCCTACGAGCAGTACTTC. This encodes CASTLRQGPSYEQYF. The full variable domain, completed using reference TRBV7-8 and TRBJ2-7, is GAGVSQSPRYKVAKRGQDVALRCDPISGHVSLFWYQQALGQGPEFLTYFQNEAQLDKSGLPSDRFFAERPEGSVSTLKIQRTQQEDSAVYLCASTLRQGPSYEQYFGPGTRLTVT.

This clone showed up just a few times. The chain uses TRBV27 and TRBJ1-5; no definite D call. This CDR3 spans 15 amino acids. The germline CDR1 and CDR2 sequences are MNHEY and SMNVEV (reference sequence). Trimming removed 0 bases from V and 3 bases from J, with 9 bases in between. CDR3 protein: CASSLSGPNNQPQHF. CDR3 in DNA: TGTGCCAGCAGTTTATCAGGGCCGAACAATCAGCCCCAGCATTTT.

The chain combines TRBV13 with TRBJ2-5, with a weak D call TRBD2 (7 bases). Germline CDR1 PRHDT, CDR2 FYEKMQ (reference sequence). This CDR3 is 13 amino acids long. V lost 4 bases to trimming and J lost 4 bases, with 10 bases between them. The CDR3 spells CASSWEGGETQYF. In nucleotides, the CDR3 is TGTGCCAGCAGCTGGGAGGGGGGAGAGACCCAGTACTTC. The full variable domain, rest sourced from reference TRBV13 and TRBJ2-5, is AAGVIQSPRHLIKEKRETATLKCYPIPRHDTVYWYQQGPGQDPQFLISFYEKMQSDKGSIPDRFSAQQFSDYHSELNMSSLELGDSALYFCASSWEGGETQYFGPGTRLLVL.

The rearrangement links TRBV6-4 to TRBJ1-1; D uncertain. Germline V lookup: CDR1 MRHNA, CDR2 SNTAGT. V was clipped by 2 bases and J by 7 bases, with 5 bases between them. This CDR3 spans 11 amino acids. The chain's CDR3 is CASSDGREAFF. In nucleotides, the CDR3 is TGTGCCAGCAGTGACGGCCGTGAAGCTTTCTTT.

The chain recombines TRBV7-2 with TRBJ2-7; 7 nucleotides match TRBD2. Per germline, CDR1 SGHTA and CDR2 FQGNSA. Losses at the gene ends were 1 base for V and 5 bases for J; bases not matched to a gene: 11. This CDR3 is 16 amino acids long. The DNA for the CDR3 is TGTGCCAGCAGCTTAGTGCCCAGCGGGAATCAGAACGAGCAGTACTTC. It encodes CASSLVPSGNQNEQYF.

This rearrangement joins TRBV7-7 to TRBJ2-5; TRBD2 might be the D (7 bases). V shed 0 bases and J shed 5 bases, with 16 bases lying between them. The CDR3 extends over 16 amino acids. Germline V lookup: CDR1 SSHAT, CDR2 FNYEAQ (reference sequence). Here the CDR3 DNA reads TGTGCCAGCAGCTTAGCGCGGGGGCTACCCGGGGAGACCCAGTACTTC. Translated: CASSLARGLPGETQYF. The complete variable domain, with remaining parts taken from reference TRBV7-7 and TRBJ2-5, reads GAGVSQSPRYKVTKRGQDVTLRCDPISSHATLYWYQQALGQGPEFLTYFNYEAQPDKSGLPSDRFSAERPEGSISTLTIQRTEQRDSAMYRCASSLARGLPGETQYFGPGTRLLVL.

V gene TRBV25-1 combines with J gene TRBJ2-3; D is unclear. CDR3 size: 14 residues. The V and J ends lost 8 bases and 1 base respectively, with 13 bases between them. Per the germline V gene, CDR1 is MGHDK and CDR2 is SYGVNS. The CDR3 loop is CASSPGRGTDTQYF. CDR3 sequence (DNA): TGTGCCAGCTCGCCGGGTAGGGGCACAGATACGCAGTATTTT.

The chain combines TRBV9 with TRBJ2-3, with 8 bases identical to TRBD2. The ends lost 0 bases at V and 2 bases at J; junction bases unmatched: 2. The germline V gene has CDR1 SGDLS and CDR2 YYNGEE. The CDR3 extends over 15 amino acids. The CDR3: CASSVDSGDTDTQYF. CDR3 coding DNA: TGTGCCAGCAGCGTAGATAGCGGGGACACAGATACGCAGTATTTT.

The rearrangement uses TRBV11-2 and TRBJ2-5, with D possibly being TRBD1 (6 bases). Germline values: CDR1 SGHAT, CDR2 FQNNGV. This CDR3 has 15 residues. V gave up 4 bases and J gave up 0 bases, with 12 bases separating them. This CDR3 reads CASSWTASYQETQYF. CDR3 in DNA: TGTGCCAGCAGCTGGACAGCCTCGTACCAAGAGACCCAGTACTTC.

The V and J genes are TRBV5-1 and TRBJ2-3; D unresolved. Germline CDR1 SGHRS, CDR2 YFSETQ. V shed 4 bases and J shed 6 bases, with 12 bases lying between them. There are 13 residues in the CDR3. CDR3 nucleotides: TGCGCCAGCAGCCAGACGGGTAGGGATACGCAGTATTTT. This encodes CASSQTGRDTQYF.

This clone was counted between two and nine times. V gene TRBV29-1 combines with J gene TRBJ1-6; unclear D gene. The V gene lost 3 bases and the J gene lost 9 bases, with 12 bases spanning the gap. This CDR3 is 13 amino acids long. Germline-derived CDR1 and CDR2 are SQVTM and ANQGSEA. In DNA, the CDR3 is TGCAGCGTTGAGCGGGCAGCGGGTTCACCCCTCCACTTT. It specifies CSVERAAGSPLHF.

The chain employs TRBV7-6 and TRBJ1-3, with a weak D call TRBD1 (5 bases). The CDR3 totals 19 residues. Germline V lookup: CDR1 SGHVS, CDR2 FNYEAQ. Deletions cut 2 bases from V and 3 bases from J, with 23 bases between. The CDR3 nucleotides read TGTGCCAGCAGCTTACTAATCGACACCAGGGAGGAGGGTGGAAACACCATATATTTT. Its protein is CASSLLIDTREEGGNTIYF.